The source of this TCR beta chain is a study of blood T cell repertoires in COVID-19 (TCRdb year 2020). Background for the entire study: Collaborator samples came from the United States, Italy and Spain and covered acute and convalescent phases of COVID-19. The prospective study material was composed of cDNA or gDNA derived from T cells, B-cell-depleted T cells, or PBMCs. Subjects who had been exposed to COVID-19, were actively infected with it, or had recovered from it provided the deeply sampled blood TCRbeta repertoires that made up the dataset. The repertoires were made available in a free public database intended to serve as a resource for research on the immune response to SARS-CoV-2. The samples were drawn from two sources: the first 160 participants of the ongoing ImmuneRACE study, and fewer than 1,500 subjects contributed by 6 global collaborators. Nearly every sample came with metadata listing a de-identified subject ID, COVID-19 status, age in years and sex. Where available, HLA class I and class II types were taken from metadata supplied by the sample provider and were not determined by assay-based typing.

Each collaborating institution followed its own protocols to collect whole blood in K2EDTA tubes. For TCRbeta analysis, collaborator samples were shipped as frozen whole blood, as isolated PBMCs, or as DNA extracted from either sample type. The CDR3 has 14 amino acids, counting the end cysteine and phenylalanine. The sequence is cut down to CDR3 DNA, 42 bases in frame from base 1. Clipping removes 2 bases from V and 4 bases from J, with 2 as the unmatched junction base count. CDR1 SGHRS and CDR2 YFSETQ are derived from the germline V gene. Overall study results and their limits: The amount of clinical and demographic metadata varied by source and participant and was provided uncurated.

Comment on this clone: This clone's antigen is unknown. Within one base of it there is no much larger clone, and no base qualities were kept.

The immunoSEQ Assay, a bias-controlled multiplex PCR, was used to amplify TCRbeta CDR3 regions from genomic DNA. As for how the authors treated the data: Nucleated cell counts per sample were estimated from amplification of reference gene primers within the assay. To quantify the absolute abundance of each unique TCRbeta CDR3 rearrangement, sequence reads were collapsed and filtered. For each sample, productive Simpson clonality was calculated by taking the square root of Simpson's diversity index across productive rearrangements. The table comes from immuneACCESS by way of TCRdb, which keeps in-frame sequences with V and J called. Part of the clones is missing from these tables; in studies checked, under half for an unresolved V gene and the rest for unknown reasons. V, J and clone size are taken as reported in that table, and D and trimming were inferred from the DNA itself. The sample profile shows some 170,000 clones; over 80% of them were found once. 9.1% of the sample lies in the top ten.

Sequencing input: peripheral blood. The rearranged segments are TRBV5-1 and TRBJ2-1, with 8 bases aligning to TRBD2. The clonotype comes from an elderly woman with active or convalescent COVID-19. DNA sequence: TGCGCCAGCAGCTTCGGGGGGGCTTACAATGAGCAGTTCTTC. Its amino acids are CASSFGGAYNEQFF.